This TCR beta chain is from a study of T cell responses to AZD1222 COVID-19 vaccine. As for this clone: The antigen remains undetermined.

Generated by immunoSEQ multiplex PCR, the TCRdb table keeps only in-frame clones and is missing some. This table has 100,000 to 150,000 clones, 85% to 90% appearing once. The study's findings and limits: The study reported that nearly half of spike-specific TCRs target unmutated variant regions.

The clonotype comes from an adult who received the AZD1222 COVID-19 vaccine. The specimen comprised peripheral blood, sampled 28 days after the second AZD1222 dose.

The CDR3, as DNA: TGTGCCAGCAGCGGAGATTCGGCACAAGCTTTCTTT. It translates to CASSGDSAQAFF. V gene TRBV9 combines with J gene TRBJ1-1; D is ambiguous. V lost 3 bases, J lost 9 bases, and 12 bases lay in between. Germline CDR1 SGDLS, CDR2 YYNGEE. The CDR3 totals 12 residues.